This T cell receptor (beta chain) came from a study of shared clonotypes between healthy human individuals. Details on this clone: Its antigen is not identified.

Points from the study as a whole: Genetic and exposure-history diversity was limited by the few donors.

V was clipped by 6 bases and J by 0 bases; unmatched bases: 4. Germline V CDR1 and CDR2: MNHEY, SVGAGI. The CDR3 covers 15 residues. Produced via immunoSEQ multiplex PCR; TCRdb's table is partial and in-frame only. Of 2,500,000 or so clones listed, around 94% are singletons. This receptor was taken from a man younger than 35 in good health. Sequencing was performed on naive CD4+ T cells sorted from blood. Noted subset: CD45RA+ positively selected. The chain carries TRBV6-5 and TRBJ2-3, with 9 bases that match TRBD2. This CDR3 reads CASRLAGASTDTQYF. The CDR3 bases are TGTGCCAGCAGATTAGCGGGGGCCAGCACAGATACGCAGTATTTT.